This T cell receptor beta chain originates from a study of CD8 T cells in ankylosing spondylitis. Study results and limitations: Disease-linked clones reportedly showed significant enrichment in matched ankylosing spondylitis synovial fluid.

This clonotype was detected ten times or more. Its specificity is not known. MiXCR, run by TCRdb on the 5' RACE reads, gives a single entry per CDR3 protein. The sample lists fewer than 200,000 distinct CDR3 sequences; about 18% were seen once. The clonotype comes from a male donor under 30 with ankylosing spondylitis or in good health (not recorded which). The sample comprised blood, either unsorted or a sorted T cell fraction (not recorded which).

The CDR3 coding sequence is TGTGCCAGCGCCCCGACAGGAGCTAGCACAGATACGCAGTATTTT. Residues: CASAPTGASTDTQYF. This rearrangement joins TRBV25-1 to TRBJ2-3, with D tentatively TRBD1 (6 bases). This CDR3 contains 15 residues. V lost 8 bases and J 0 bases, leaving 15 bases between the germline ends. Germline CDR1 and CDR2: MGHDK and SYGVNS. Based on the CDR3 plus reference TRBV25-1 and TRBJ2-3, the full variable domain is EADIYQTPRYLVIGTGKKITLECSQTMGHDKMYWYQQDPGMELHLIHYSYGVNSTEKGDLSSESTVSRIRTEHFPLTLESARPSHTSQYLCASAPTGASTDTQYFGPGTRLTVL.